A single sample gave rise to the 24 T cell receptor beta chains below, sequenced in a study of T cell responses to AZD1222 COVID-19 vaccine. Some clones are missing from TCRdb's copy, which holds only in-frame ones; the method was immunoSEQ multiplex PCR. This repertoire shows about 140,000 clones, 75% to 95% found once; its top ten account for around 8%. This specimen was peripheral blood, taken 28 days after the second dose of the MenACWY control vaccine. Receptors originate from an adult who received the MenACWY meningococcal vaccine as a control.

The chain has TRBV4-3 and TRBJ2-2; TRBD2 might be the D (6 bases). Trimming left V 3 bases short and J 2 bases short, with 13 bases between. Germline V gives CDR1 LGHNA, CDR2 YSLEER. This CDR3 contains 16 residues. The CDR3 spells CASSQQLADNTGELFF. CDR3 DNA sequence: TGCGCCAGCAGCCAGCAACTAGCTGATAACACCGGGGAGCTGTTTTTT.

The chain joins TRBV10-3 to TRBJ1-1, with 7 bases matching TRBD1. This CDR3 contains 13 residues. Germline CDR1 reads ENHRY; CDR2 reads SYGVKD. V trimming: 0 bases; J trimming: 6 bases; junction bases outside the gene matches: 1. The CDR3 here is CAISESTGAEAFF. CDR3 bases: TGTGCCATCAGTGAGTCAACAGGGGCTGAAGCTTTCTTT.

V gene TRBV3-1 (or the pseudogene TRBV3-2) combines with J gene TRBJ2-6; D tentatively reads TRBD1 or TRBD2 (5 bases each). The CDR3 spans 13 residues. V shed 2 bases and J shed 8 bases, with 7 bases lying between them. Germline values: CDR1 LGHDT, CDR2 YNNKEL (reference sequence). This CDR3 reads CASSQSGPNVLTF. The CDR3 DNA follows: TGTGCCAGCAGCCAATCGGGACCCAACGTCCTGACTTTC.

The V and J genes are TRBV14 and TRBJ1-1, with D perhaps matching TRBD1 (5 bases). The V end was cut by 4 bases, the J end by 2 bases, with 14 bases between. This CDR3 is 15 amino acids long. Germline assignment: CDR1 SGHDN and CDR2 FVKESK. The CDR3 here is CASSRRTTANTEAFF. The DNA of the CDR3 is TGTGCCAGCAGCCGGCGGACAACCGCTAACACTGAAGCTTTCTTT. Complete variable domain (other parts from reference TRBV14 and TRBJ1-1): EAGVTQFPSHSVIEKGQTVTLRCDPISGHDNLYWYRRVMGKEIKFLLHFVKESKQDESGMPNNRFLAERTGGTYSTLKVQPAELEDSGVYFCASSRRTTANTEAFFGQGTRLTVV.

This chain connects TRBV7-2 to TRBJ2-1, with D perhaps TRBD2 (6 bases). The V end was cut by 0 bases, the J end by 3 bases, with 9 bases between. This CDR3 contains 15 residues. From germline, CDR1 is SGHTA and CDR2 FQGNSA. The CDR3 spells CASSLAGGHYNEQFF. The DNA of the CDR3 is TGTGCCAGCAGCTTAGCGGGAGGACACTACAATGAGCAGTTCTTC.

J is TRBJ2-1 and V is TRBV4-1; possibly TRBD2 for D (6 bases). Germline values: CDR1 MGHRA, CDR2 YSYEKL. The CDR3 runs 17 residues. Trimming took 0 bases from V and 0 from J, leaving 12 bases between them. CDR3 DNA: TGCGCCAGCAGCCAAGACCCTAGCGTAAGCTCCTACAATGAGCAGTTCTTC. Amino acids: CASSQDPSVSSYNEQFF.

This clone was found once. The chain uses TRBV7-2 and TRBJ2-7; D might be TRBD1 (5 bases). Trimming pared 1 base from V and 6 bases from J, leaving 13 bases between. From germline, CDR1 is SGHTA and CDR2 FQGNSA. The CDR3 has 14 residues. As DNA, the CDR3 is TGTGCCAGCAGCTTAGGGCCCAGGGTGGCCGAGCAGTACTTC. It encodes CASSLGPRVAEQYF.

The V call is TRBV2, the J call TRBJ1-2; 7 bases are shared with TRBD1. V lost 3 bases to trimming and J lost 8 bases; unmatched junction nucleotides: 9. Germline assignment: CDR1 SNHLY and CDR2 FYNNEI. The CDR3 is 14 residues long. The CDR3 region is CASSDPGQREGYTF. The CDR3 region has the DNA TGTGCCAGCAGTGATCCGGGACAGCGAGAAGGCTACACCTTC.

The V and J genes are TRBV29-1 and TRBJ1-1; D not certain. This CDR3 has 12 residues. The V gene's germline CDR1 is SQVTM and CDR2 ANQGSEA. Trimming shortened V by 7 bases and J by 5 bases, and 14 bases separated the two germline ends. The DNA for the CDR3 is TGCAGCGCTTCGGCCCCGGGAACTGAAGCTTTCTTT. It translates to CSASAPGTEAFF. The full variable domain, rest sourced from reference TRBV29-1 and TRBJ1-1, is SAVISQKPSRDICQRGTSLTIQCQVDSQVTMMFWYRQQPGQSLTLIATANQGSEATYESGFVIDKFPISRPNLTFSTLTVSNMSPEDSSIYLCSASAPGTEAFFGQGTRLTVV.

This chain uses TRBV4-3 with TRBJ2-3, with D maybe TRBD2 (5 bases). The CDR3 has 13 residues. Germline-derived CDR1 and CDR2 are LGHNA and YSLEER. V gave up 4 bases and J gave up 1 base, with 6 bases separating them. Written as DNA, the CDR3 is TGCGCCAGCAGCCCGGAGGGCACAGATACGCAGTATTTT. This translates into CASSPEGTDTQYF.

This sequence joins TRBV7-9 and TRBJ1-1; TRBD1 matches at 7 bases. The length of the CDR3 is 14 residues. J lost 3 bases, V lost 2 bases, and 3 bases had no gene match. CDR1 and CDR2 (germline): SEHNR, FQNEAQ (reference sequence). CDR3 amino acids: CASSLQGGDTEAFF. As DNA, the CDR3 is TGTGCCAGCAGCTTACAGGGGGGGGACACTGAAGCTTTCTTT.

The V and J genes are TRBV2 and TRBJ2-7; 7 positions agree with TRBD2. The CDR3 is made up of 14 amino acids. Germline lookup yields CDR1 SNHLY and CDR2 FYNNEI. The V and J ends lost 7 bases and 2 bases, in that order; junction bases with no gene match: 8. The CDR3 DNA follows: TGTGCCAGCAAGGTGGCTAGCGGAGCCTACGAGCAGTACTTC. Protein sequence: CASKVASGAYEQYF.

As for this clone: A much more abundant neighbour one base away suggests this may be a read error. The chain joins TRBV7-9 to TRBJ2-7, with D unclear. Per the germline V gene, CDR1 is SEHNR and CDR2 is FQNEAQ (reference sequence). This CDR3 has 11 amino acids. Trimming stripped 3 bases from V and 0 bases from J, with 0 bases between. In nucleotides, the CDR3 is TGTGCCAGCAGCTTCTCCTACGAGCAGTACTTC. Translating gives CASSFSYEQYF.

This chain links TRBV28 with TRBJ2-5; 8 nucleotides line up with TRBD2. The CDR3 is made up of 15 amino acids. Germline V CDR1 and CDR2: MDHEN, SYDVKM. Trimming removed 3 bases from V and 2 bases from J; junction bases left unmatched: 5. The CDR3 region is CASSFSGSGQETQYF. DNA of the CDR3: TGTGCCAGCAGTTTCAGCGGGAGCGGACAAGAGACCCAGTACTTC. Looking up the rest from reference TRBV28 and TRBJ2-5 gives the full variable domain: DVKVTQSSRYLVKRTGEKVFLECVQDMDHENMFWYRQDPGLGLRLIYFSYDVKMKEKGDIPEGYSVSREKKERFSLILESASTNQTSMYLCASSFSGSGQETQYFGPGTRLLVL.

In DNA, the CDR3 is TGTGCCAGCAGCCAGCTAGGGCAGGACTACACCGGGGAGCTGTTTTTT. Protein: CASSQLGQDYTGELFF. This sequence joins TRBV14 and TRBJ2-2, with D perhaps TRBD2 (5 bases). CDR1 and CDR2 (germline): SGHDN, FVKESK. Deletions cut 3 bases from V and 3 bases from J, with 14 bases between. The CDR3 totals 16 residues.

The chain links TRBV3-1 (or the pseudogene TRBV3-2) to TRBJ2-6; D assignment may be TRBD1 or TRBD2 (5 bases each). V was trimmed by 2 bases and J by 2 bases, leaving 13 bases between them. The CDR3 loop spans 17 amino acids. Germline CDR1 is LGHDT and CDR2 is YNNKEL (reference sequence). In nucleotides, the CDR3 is TGTGCCAGCAGCCAAAGGACGGGGCCGGCTGGGGCCAACGTCCTGACTTTC. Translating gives CASSQRTGPAGANVLTF.

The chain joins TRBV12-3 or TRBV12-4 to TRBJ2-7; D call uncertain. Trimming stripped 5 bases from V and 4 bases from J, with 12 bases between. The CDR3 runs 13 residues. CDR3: CASSPPAEYEQYF. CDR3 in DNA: TGTGCCAGCAGTCCCCCGGCCGAGTACGAGCAGTACTTC.

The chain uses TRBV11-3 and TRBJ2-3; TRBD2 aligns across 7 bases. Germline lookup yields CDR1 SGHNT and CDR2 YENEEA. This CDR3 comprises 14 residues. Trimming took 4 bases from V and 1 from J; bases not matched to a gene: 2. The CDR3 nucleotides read TGTGCCAGCAGCTCGAGCGGGGGCACAGATACGCAGTATTTT. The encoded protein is CASSSSGGTDTQYF.

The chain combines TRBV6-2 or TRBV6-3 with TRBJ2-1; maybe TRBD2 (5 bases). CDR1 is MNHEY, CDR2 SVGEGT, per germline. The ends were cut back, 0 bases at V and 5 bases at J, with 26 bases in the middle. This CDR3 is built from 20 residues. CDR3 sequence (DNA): TGTGCCAGCAGTTACTCATCCTCCTTAGAGGGAGTGGGGATTGACAATGAGCAGTTCTTC. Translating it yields CASSYSSSLEGVGIDNEQFF.

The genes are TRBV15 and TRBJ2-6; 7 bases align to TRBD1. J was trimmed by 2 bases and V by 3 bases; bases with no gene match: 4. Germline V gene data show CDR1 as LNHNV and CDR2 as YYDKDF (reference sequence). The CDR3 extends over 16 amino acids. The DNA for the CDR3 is TGTGCCACCAGCAGCACAGGGGTCCCTGGGGCCAACGTCCTGACTTTC. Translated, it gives CATSSTGVPGANVLTF.

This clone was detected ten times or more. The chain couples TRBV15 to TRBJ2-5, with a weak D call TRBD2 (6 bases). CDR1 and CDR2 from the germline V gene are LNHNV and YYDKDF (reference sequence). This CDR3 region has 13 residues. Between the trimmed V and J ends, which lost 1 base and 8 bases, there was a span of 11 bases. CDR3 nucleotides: TGTGCCACCAGCAGAGTTAGGAGGGAAACCCAGTACTTC. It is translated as CATSRVRRETQYF.

The chain's CDR3 is CASSQSLVQGLDSNQPQHF. DNA for the CDR3: TGTGCCAGCAGCCAATCTTTGGTCCAGGGGCTGGATAGCAATCAGCCCCAGCATTTT. The chain has TRBV16 and TRBJ1-5; possible D gene TRBD1, 6 bases. The length of the CDR3 is 19 residues. Trimming took off 0 bases at V and 0 bases at J, with 18 bases between the two ends. The germline V gene has CDR1 KGHSY and CDR2 FQNENV.

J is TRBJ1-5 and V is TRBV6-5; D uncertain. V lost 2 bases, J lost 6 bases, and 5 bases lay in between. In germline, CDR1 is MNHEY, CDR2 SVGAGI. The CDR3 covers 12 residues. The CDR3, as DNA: TGTGCCAGCAGTTACCTTGGTCAGCCCCAGCATTTT. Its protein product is CASSYLGQPQHF.

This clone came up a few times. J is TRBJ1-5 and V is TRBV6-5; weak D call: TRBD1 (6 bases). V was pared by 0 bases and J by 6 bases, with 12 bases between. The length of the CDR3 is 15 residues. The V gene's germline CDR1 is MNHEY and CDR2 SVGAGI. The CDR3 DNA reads TGTGCCAGCAGTTACTCGGGCAGGGGATCTCAGCCCCAGCATTTT. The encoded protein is CASSYSGRGSQPQHF.